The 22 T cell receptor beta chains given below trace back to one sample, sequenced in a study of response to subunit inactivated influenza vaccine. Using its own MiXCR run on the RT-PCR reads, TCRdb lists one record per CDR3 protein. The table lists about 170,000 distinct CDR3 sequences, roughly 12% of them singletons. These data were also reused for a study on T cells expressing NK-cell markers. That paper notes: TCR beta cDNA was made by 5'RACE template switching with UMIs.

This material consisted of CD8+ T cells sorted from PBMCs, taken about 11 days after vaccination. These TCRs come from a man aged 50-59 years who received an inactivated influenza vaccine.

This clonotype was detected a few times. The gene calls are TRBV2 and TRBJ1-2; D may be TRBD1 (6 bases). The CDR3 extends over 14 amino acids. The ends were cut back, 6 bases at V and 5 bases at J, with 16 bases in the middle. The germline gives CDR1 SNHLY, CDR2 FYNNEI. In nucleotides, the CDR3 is TGTGCCAGCAGCCCCACTTCAGGGGAGTATGGCTACACCTTC. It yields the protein CASSPTSGEYGYTF.

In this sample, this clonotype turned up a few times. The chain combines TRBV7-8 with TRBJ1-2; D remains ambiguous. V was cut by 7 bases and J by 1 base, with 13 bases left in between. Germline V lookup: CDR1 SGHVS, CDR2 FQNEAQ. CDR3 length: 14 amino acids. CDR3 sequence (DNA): TGTGCCAGCATCCCTCTTCTGAGTAACTATGGCTACACCTTC. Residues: CASIPLLSNYGYTF.

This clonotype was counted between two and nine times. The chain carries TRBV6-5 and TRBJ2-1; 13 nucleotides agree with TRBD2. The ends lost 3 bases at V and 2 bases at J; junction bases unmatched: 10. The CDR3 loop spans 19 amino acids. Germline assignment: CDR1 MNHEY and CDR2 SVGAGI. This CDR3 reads CASSYHAPLAGGTYNEQFF. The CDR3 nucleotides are TGTGCCAGCAGTTATCACGCCCCACTAGCGGGAGGGACCTACAATGAGCAGTTCTTC.

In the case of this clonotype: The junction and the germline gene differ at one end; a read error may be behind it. The CDR3 sequence: CASSLAHSYEQYF. The CDR3, as DNA: TGTGCCAGCAGTTTGGCCCATTCCTACGAGCAGTACTTC. V and J are TRBV5-4 and TRBJ2-7; D is uncertain. CDR3 length equals 13 residues. Germline CDR1 reads SGHNT; CDR2 reads YYREEE (reference sequence).

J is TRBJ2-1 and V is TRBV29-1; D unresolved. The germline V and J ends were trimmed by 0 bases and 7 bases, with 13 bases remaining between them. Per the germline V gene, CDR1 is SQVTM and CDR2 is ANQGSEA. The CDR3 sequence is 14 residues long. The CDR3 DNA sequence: TGCAGCGTTGAAGATCCACCTCAACCTAATGAGCAGTTCTTC. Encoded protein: CSVEDPPQPNEQFF.

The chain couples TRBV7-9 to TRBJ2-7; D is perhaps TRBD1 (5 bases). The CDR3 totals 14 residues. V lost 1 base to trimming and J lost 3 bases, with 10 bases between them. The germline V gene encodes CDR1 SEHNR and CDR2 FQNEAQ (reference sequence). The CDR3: CASSLGQPLYEQYF. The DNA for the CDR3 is TGTGCCAGCAGCTTAGGACAGCCCCTCTACGAGCAGTACTTC.

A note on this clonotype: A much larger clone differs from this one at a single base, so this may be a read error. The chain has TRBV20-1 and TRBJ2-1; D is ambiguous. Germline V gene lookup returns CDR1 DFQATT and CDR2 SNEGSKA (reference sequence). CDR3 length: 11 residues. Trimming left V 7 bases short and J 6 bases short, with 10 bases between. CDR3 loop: CSVSLINEQFF. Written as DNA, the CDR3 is TGCAGTGTTTCGTTAATCAATGAGCAGTTCTTC.

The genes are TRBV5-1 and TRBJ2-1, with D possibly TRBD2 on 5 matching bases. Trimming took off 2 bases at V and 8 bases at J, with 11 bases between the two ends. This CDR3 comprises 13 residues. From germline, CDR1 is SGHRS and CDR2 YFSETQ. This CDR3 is CASSFGGLDEQFF. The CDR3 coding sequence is TGCGCCAGCAGCTTTGGCGGGCTTGATGAGCAGTTCTTC.

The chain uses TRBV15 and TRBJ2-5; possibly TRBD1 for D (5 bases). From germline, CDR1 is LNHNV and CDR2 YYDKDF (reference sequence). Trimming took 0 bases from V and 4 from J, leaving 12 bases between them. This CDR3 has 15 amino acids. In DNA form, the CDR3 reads TGTGCCACCAGCAGAGATACGCAGGGTCGAGAGACCCAGTACTTC. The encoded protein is CATSRDTQGRETQYF.

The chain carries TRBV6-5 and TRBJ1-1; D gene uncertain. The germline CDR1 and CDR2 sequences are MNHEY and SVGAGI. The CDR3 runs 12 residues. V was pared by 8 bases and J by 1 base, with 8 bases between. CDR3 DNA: TGTGCCAGCGGTCCAGAGAACACTGAAGCTTTCTTT. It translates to CASGPENTEAFF.

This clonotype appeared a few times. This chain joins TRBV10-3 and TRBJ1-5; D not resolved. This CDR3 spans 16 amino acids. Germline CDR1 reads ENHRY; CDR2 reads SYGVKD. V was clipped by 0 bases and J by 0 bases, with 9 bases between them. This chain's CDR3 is CAISESGDVSNQPQHF. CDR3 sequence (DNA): TGTGCCATCAGTGAGTCGGGAGACGTTAGCAATCAGCCCCAGCATTTT.

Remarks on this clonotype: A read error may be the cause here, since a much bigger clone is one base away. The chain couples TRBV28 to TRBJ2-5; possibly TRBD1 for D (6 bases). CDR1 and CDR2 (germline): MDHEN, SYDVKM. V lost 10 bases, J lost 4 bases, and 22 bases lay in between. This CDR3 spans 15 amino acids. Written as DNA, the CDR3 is TGTGCCAACAGGAAGGGGTGGGGGCAATCAGAGACCCAGTACTTC. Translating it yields CANRKGWGQSETQYF.

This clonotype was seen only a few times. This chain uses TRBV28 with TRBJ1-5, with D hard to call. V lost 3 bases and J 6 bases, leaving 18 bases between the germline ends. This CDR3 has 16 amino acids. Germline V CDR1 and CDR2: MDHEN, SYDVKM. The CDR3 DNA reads TGTGCCAGCAGTTTCCCTCGAGGTGAGGTCCCTCAGCCCCAGCATTTT. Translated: CASSFPRGEVPQPQHF.

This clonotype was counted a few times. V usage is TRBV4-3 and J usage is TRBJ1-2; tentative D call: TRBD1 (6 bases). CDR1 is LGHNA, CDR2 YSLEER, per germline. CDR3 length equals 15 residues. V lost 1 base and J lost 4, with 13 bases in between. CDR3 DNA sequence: TGCGCCAGCAGCCAAGGTGTGTCAGGGGCCTATGGCTACACCTTC. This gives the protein CASSQGVSGAYGYTF.

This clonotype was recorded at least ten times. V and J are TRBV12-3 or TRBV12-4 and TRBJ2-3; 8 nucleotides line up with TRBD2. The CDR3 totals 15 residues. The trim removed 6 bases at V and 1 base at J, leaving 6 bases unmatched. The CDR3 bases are TGTGCCAGCAGGGGACTAGGGATGGGCACAGATACGCAGTATTTT. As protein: CASRGLGMGTDTQYF.

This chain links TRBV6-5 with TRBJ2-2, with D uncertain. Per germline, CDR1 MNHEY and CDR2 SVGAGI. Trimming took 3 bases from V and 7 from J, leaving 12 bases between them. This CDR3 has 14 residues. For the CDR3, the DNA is TGTGCCAGCAGTTATAGGCCCTCGGGCGGGGAGCTGTTTTTT. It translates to CASSYRPSGGELFF.

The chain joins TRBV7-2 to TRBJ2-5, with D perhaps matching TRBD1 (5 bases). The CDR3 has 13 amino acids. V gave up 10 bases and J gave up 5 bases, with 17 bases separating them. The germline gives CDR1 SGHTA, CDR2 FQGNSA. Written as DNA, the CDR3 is TGTGCCACAAATCAGGGCCCCCTGGAGACCCAGTACTTC. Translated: CATNQGPLETQYF.

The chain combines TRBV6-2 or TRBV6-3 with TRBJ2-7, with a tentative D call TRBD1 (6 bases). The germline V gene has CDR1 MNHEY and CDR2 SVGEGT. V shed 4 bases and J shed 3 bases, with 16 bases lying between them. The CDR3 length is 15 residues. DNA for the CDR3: TGTGCCAGCAGTTTAGACAGGTGGATTAACTACGAGCAGTACTTC. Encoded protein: CASSLDRWINYEQYF.

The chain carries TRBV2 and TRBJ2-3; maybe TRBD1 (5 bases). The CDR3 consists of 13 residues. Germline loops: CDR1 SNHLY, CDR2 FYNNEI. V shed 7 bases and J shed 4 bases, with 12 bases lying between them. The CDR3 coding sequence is TGTGCCAGCAATGCAGGGTACTCAGATACGCAGTATTTT. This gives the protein CASNAGYSDTQYF.

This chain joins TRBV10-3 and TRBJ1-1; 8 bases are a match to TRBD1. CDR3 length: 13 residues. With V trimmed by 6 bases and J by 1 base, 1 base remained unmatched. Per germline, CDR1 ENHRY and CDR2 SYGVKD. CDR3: CAIRDRANTEAFF. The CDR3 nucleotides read TGTGCCATCAGGGACAGGGCGAACACTGAAGCTTTCTTT.

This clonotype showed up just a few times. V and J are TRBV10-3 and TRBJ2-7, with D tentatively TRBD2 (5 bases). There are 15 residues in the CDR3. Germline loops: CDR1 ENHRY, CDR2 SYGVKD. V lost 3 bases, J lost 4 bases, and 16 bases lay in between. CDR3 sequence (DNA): TGTGCCATCAGTGATGGTAACGGGGATGGGTACGAGCAGTACTTC. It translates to CAISDGNGDGYEQYF.

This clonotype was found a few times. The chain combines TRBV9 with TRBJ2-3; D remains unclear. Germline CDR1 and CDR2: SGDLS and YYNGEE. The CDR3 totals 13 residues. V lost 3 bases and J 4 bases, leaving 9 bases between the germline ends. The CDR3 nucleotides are TGTGCCAGCAGCGGGTTTAGGTCAGATACGCAGTATTTT. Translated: CASSGFRSDTQYF.